The 29 T cell receptor beta chains in this list originate from one sample, sequenced in a study of T-cell memory formation after mild COVID-19. TCRdb reanalysed the 5' RACE reads using MiXCR and keeps one entry per CDR3 protein. Of 470,000 or so distinct CDR3 sequences in the sample, about 23% are singletons; the top ten hold approximately 12%. Sample: PBMCs or a T cell subset sorted from them (not recorded which). These receptors all come from an adult woman who had mild COVID-19 (a few samples of this study predate the infection). Cell type and time point are not known.

This chain uses TRBV7-2 with TRBJ1-2, with D tentatively TRBD1 (5 bases). CDR1 and CDR2 (germline): SGHTA, FQGNSA. Trimming cost V 2 bases and J 4 bases, with 17 bases left between them. This CDR3 contains 16 residues. The CDR3 nucleotides read TGTGCCAGCAGCTTAACCCCCGCAGGGATGAGCTATGGCTACACCTTC. Residues: CASSLTPAGMSYGYTF.

This clonotype was counted between two and nine times. The chain has TRBV27 and TRBJ2-7; 10 bases are shared with TRBD1. Germline lookup yields CDR1 MNHEY and CDR2 SMNVEV (reference sequence). The CDR3 totals 15 residues. Losses at the gene ends were 6 bases for V and 4 bases for J; bases not matched to a gene: 9. Here the CDR3 reads CASRPPGTGEYEQYF. For the CDR3, the DNA is TGTGCCAGCAGGCCTCCCGGGACAGGGGAATACGAGCAGTACTTC.

The rearrangement uses TRBV3-1 and TRBJ1-1; possible D gene TRBD1, 5 bases. Between the trimmed V and J ends, which lost 1 base and 5 bases, there was a span of 11 bases. Germline V gene lookup returns CDR1 LGHDT and CDR2 YNNKEL (reference sequence). CDR3 length equals 14 residues. The CDR3, as DNA: TGTGCCAGCAGCCAAGTTGCCGGGGCAACTGAAGCTTTCTTT. This sequence encodes CASSQVAGATEAFF.

The chain is built from TRBV24-1 and TRBJ1-1, with no clear D. The CDR3 covers 15 residues. Per the germline V gene, CDR1 is KGHDR and CDR2 is SFDVKD. The ends were cut back, 7 bases at V and 5 bases at J, with 19 bases in the middle. The CDR3 protein is CATRTSETLETEAFF. The DNA of the CDR3 is TGTGCCACCAGAACTTCCGAAACGCTGGAGACTGAAGCTTTCTTT.

This clonotype was seen a few times. V and J are TRBV6-5 and TRBJ2-1, with D perhaps matching TRBD2 (5 bases). With 5 bases removed from V and 15 bases from J, the gap between germline ends came to 20 bases. This CDR3 has 13 residues. Germline lookup yields CDR1 MNHEY and CDR2 SVGAGI. CDR3 in DNA: TGTGCCAGCAGTACCAATGCCCGGACTGGGAGGTTCTTC. Protein: CASSTNARTGRFF.

V is TRBV3-1 and J is TRBJ1-1; D is possibly TRBD1 (6 bases). The CDR3 totals 14 residues. Between the trimmed V and J ends, which lost 2 bases and 4 bases, there was a span of 11 bases. Germline assignment: CDR1 LGHDT and CDR2 YNNKEL (reference sequence). CDR3 residues: CASSQPQGGTEAFF. Written as DNA, the CDR3 is TGTGCCAGCAGCCAACCACAGGGTGGCACTGAAGCTTTCTTT.

The gene calls are TRBV7-9 and TRBJ1-3, with no clear D. Between the trimmed V and J ends, which lost 2 bases and 7 bases, there was a span of 9 bases. The CDR3 loop spans 13 amino acids. The V gene's germline CDR1 is SEHNR and CDR2 FQNEAQ (reference sequence). The CDR3 bases are TGTGCCAGCAGCTTAATAGACCGGAACACCATATATTTT. Its protein product is CASSLIDRNTIYF.

The gene calls are TRBV6-2 or TRBV6-3 and TRBJ1-4, with D perhaps TRBD1 (6 bases). The CDR3 length is 18 residues. The germline gives CDR1 MNHEY, CDR2 SVGEGT. Trimming removed 5 bases at V and 6 bases at J, with 25 bases between. The CDR3 reads CASSRIGRGPNGDEKLFF. Here the CDR3 DNA reads TGTGCCAGCAGTCGAATTGGCAGGGGTCCCAACGGGGATGAAAAACTGTTTTTT.

V usage is TRBV30 and J usage is TRBJ2-3, with D uncertain. Trimming took 2 bases from V and 5 from J, leaving 8 bases between them. There are 12 residues in the CDR3. Germline CDR1 and CDR2: GTSNPN and SVGIG (reference sequence). The CDR3, as DNA: TGTGCCTGGAGTAGTCTTCAAGATACGCAGTATTTT. Its translation: CAWSSLQDTQYF.

The chain carries TRBV30 and TRBJ1-5; unclear D gene. V was clipped by 0 bases and J by 7 bases, with 19 bases between them. This CDR3 contains 16 residues. The germline CDR1 and CDR2 sequences are GTSNPN and SVGIG (reference sequence). The CDR3 DNA sequence: TGTGCCTGGAGTGTAGCTTGGACCGGTGGGGAGCAGCCCCAGCATTTT. Amino acids: CAWSVAWTGGEQPQHF.

The chain links TRBV10-3 to TRBJ1-1; tentatively, D is TRBD1 (5 bases). There are 11 residues in the CDR3. CDR1 and CDR2 (germline): ENHRY, SYGVKD. The CDR3 DNA follows: TGTGCTGCGGCAGGGAGTACTGAAGCTTTCTTT. Amino acids: CAAAGSTEAFF.

The chain uses TRBV21-1 and TRBJ2-7; the D call of TRBD2 is as the table states it, not checked on the DNA. TRBV21-1 is annotated as a pseudogene. The length of the CDR3 is 16 residues. The CDR3 nucleotides read TGTGCCAGCAGCACATCTAGCGGGAACAGAGGAGGCGAGCAGTACTTC. Protein: CASSTSSGNRGGEQYF.

This clonotype has a handful of counts. The chain recombines TRBV7-9 with TRBJ2-2; possible D gene TRBD2, 6 bases. This CDR3 contains 17 residues. The germline V gene encodes CDR1 SEHNR and CDR2 FQNEAQ (reference sequence). V shed 1 base and J shed 3 bases, with 15 bases lying between them. The CDR3 DNA sequence: TGTGCCAGCAGCTTAGGTACGGAGGGAACAGACACCGGGGAGCTGTTTTTT. Translating gives CASSLGTEGTDTGELFF.

The chain is built from TRBV6-5 and TRBJ1-2; D might be TRBD1 (5 bases). V was shortened by 0 bases and J by 3 bases, with 11 bases between the two germline ends. CDR3 length equals 15 residues. The V gene's germline CDR1 is MNHEY and CDR2 SVGAGI. The CDR3 DNA reads TGTGCCAGCAGTTACTCGGCCGGGACGGACTATGGCTACACCTTC. Its protein product is CASSYSAGTDYGYTF.

V is TRBV18 and J is TRBJ1-2, with TRBD1 matching over 9 bases. The CDR3 contains 15 residues. Trimming cost V 3 bases and J 4 bases; bases outside gene matches: 6. Germline-derived CDR1 and CDR2 are KGHSH and LQKENI. The CDR3 here is CASSPGTGFIYGYTF. CDR3 sequence (DNA): TGTGCCAGCTCACCTGGGACAGGGTTTATCTATGGCTACACCTTC.

This clonotype was seen a few times. The chain combines TRBV7-6 with TRBJ2-5; tentative D call: TRBD2 (6 bases). The CDR3 length is 14 residues. Germline assignment: CDR1 SGHVS and CDR2 FNYEAQ. Trimming took off 5 bases at V and 5 bases at J, with 15 bases between the two ends. CDR3 sequence: CASSRRVAGETQYF. CDR3 sequence (DNA): TGTGCCAGCAGCCGCAGGGTGGCGGGGGAGACCCAGTACTTC. Supplemented by reference TRBV7-6 and TRBJ2-5, the full variable domain reads GAGVSQSPRYKVTKRGQDVALRCDPISGHVSLYWYRQALGQGPEFLTYFNYEAQQDKSGLPNDRFSAERPEGSISTLTIQRTEQRDSAMYRCASSRRVAGETQYFGPGTRLLVL.

The chain is built from TRBV24-1 and TRBJ1-5, with D maybe TRBD1 (5 bases). The V gene lost 2 bases and the J gene lost 4 bases, with 17 bases spanning the gap. The CDR3 length is 17 residues. Germline CDR1 reads KGHDR; CDR2 reads SFDVKD. DNA of the CDR3: TGTGCCACCAGTGATTCTAGACAGCCATTCTCAAATCAGCCCCAGCATTTT. Protein product: CATSDSRQPFSNQPQHF.

The chain recombines TRBV6-4 with TRBJ2-5; tentative D call: TRBD2 (5 bases). This CDR3 has 17 residues. CDR1 and CDR2 from the germline V gene are MRHNA and SNTAGT. The V gene lost 3 bases and the J gene lost 2 bases, with 19 bases spanning the gap. The CDR3 is CASSDEGWCKRQETQYF. The CDR3 coding sequence is TGTGCCAGCAGTGATGAGGGTTGGTGCAAGAGACAAGAGACCCAGTACTTC.

This clonotype turned up a few times. The chain uses TRBV7-6 and TRBJ2-3; D gene unclear. Germline assignment: CDR1 SGHVS and CDR2 FNYEAQ. V lost 2 bases, J lost 11 bases, and 17 bases lay in between. The CDR3 length is 14 residues. The CDR3 region has the DNA TGTGCCAGCAGCTTACCTGGCTCCTACCACGAGCAGTATTTT. It encodes CASSLPGSYHEQYF.

The V call is TRBV6-5, the J call TRBJ2-3, with 14 bases identical to TRBD2. V trimming: 0 bases; J trimming: 6 bases; junction bases outside the gene matches: 2. CDR3 length: 16 amino acids. Germline CDR1 MNHEY, CDR2 SVGAGI. The CDR3 nucleotides read TGTGCCAGCAGTTACTCGGGACTAGCGGGAGACGATACGCAGTATTTT. Protein product: CASSYSGLAGDDTQYF.

The CDR3 protein is CASSRGTALDTDTQYF. The CDR3 region has the DNA TGCGCCAGCAGCCGGGGGACAGCCCTAGACACAGATACGCAGTATTTT. J is TRBJ2-3 and V is TRBV5-1, with TRBD1 as a possible D gene (7 bases). This CDR3 is 16 amino acids long. Germline V gene sequence: CDR1 SGHRS, CDR2 YFSETQ. The V gene lost 4 bases and the J gene lost 2 bases, with 17 bases spanning the gap. Full variable domain (missing parts from reference TRBV5-1 and TRBJ2-3): KAGVTQTPRYLIKTRGQQVTLSCSPISGHRSVSWYQQTPGQGLQFLFEYFSETQRNKGNFPGRFSGRQFSNSRSEMNVSTLELGDSALYLCASSRGTALDTDTQYFGPGTRLTVL.

This rearrangement joins TRBV24-1 to TRBJ2-1; perhaps TRBD2 as D (5 bases). The CDR3 spans 16 residues. CDR1 and CDR2 (germline): KGHDR, SFDVKD. V was cut by 0 bases and J by 3 bases, with 11 bases left in between. The CDR3: CATSDLAGRGYNEQFF. The CDR3 DNA is TGTGCCACCAGTGATTTGGCGGGTAGAGGCTACAATGAGCAGTTCTTC.

This clonotype was seen a handful of times. This chain uses TRBV7-9 with TRBJ1-2; maybe TRBD1 (6 bases). Germline values: CDR1 SEHNR, CDR2 FQNEAQ (reference sequence). V shed 5 bases and J shed 7 bases, with 14 bases lying between them. The CDR3 consists of 13 residues. CDR3 residues: CASSTGTSLGYTF. CDR3 nucleotides: TGTGCCAGCAGCACCGGGACATCTCTTGGCTACACCTTC.

The V and J genes are TRBV20-1 and TRBJ1-1; D is perhaps TRBD1 (6 bases). Germline V lookup: CDR1 DFQATT, CDR2 SNEGSKA (reference sequence). V was shortened by 3 bases and J by 0 bases, with 14 bases between the two germline ends. This CDR3 is built from 15 residues. CDR3: CSARVPGTMNTEAFF. CDR3 sequence (DNA): TGCAGTGCTAGGGTCCCCGGGACAATGAACACTGAAGCTTTCTTT.

This clonotype was counted at least ten times. V gene TRBV7-3 combines with J gene TRBJ2-5; TRBD2 matches at 9 bases. The CDR3 spans 15 residues. Looked up from germline, CDR1 is SGHTA and CDR2 is FQGTGA. The J segment lost 2 bases and the V segment lost 5 bases, leaving 6 bases of the junction unmatched. In DNA form, the CDR3 reads TGTGCCAGCAGCATTGGACTAGCGCGTCAAGAGACCCAGTACTTC. It is translated as CASSIGLARQETQYF.

This clonotype has just a few counts. DNA for the CDR3: TGCGCCAGCAGCCTATCGGGACTCATGAACACCGGGGAGCTGTTTTTT. Residues: CASSLSGLMNTGELFF. The chain is built from TRBV4-1 and TRBJ2-2, with D perhaps matching TRBD2 (6 bases). CDR1 is MGHRA and CDR2 is YSYEKL in the germline V gene. Deletions cut 4 bases from V and 1 base from J, with 13 bases between. The CDR3 has 16 residues.

This clonotype has a handful of counts. J is TRBJ1-6 and V is TRBV5-1, with a tentative D call TRBD1 (5 bases). This CDR3 region has 15 residues. Trimming shortened V by 5 bases and J by 8 bases, and 17 bases separated the two germline ends. Germline V gene lookup returns CDR1 SGHRS and CDR2 YFSETQ. CDR3 residues: CASSSSGPTDSPLHF. CDR3 in DNA: TGCGCCAGCAGTTCCTCGGGGCCCACTGATTCACCCCTCCACTTT.

This clonotype was counted between two and nine times. V usage is TRBV18 and J usage is TRBJ2-2; D possibly corresponds to TRBD2 (6 bases). Germline CDR1 and CDR2: KGHSH and LQKENI. There are 14 residues in the CDR3. V was pared by 3 bases and J by 5 bases, with 10 bases between. The CDR3 DNA follows: TGTGCCAGCTCACCGCCAGGGAGGACCGGGGAGCTGTTTTTT. Residues: CASSPPGRTGELFF.

This clonotype was recorded a few times. The gene calls are TRBV29-1 and TRBJ2-7; perhaps TRBD1 as D (5 bases). Germline CDR1 and CDR2: SQVTM and ANQGSEA. This CDR3 contains 12 residues. Between the trimmed V and J ends, which lost 6 bases and 0 bases, there was a span of 9 bases. The CDR3 coding sequence is TGCAGCGTGACAGTGAGCTCCTACGAGCAGTACTTC. Residues: CSVTVSSYEQYF.